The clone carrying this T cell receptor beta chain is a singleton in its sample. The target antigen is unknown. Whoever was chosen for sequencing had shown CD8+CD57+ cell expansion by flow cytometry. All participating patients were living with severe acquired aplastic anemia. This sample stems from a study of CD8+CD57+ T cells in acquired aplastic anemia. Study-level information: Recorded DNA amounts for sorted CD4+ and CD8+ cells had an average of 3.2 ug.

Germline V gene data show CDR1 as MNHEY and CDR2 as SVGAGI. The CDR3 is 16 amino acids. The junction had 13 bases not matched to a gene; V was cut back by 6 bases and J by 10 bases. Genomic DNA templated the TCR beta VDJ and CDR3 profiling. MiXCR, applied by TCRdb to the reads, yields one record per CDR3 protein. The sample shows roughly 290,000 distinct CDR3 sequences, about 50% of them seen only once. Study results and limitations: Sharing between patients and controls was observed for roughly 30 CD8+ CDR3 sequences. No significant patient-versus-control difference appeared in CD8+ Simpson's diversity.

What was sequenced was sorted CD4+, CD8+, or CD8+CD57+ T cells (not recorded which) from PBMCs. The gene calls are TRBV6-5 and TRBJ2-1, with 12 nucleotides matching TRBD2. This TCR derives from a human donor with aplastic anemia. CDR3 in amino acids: CASRREELAGGLEQFF. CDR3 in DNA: TGTGCCAGCAGACGAGAGGAGCTAGCGGGAGGGCTCGAGCAGTTCTTC.